Listed below are T cell receptor beta chains from one sample, sequenced in a study of cytomegalovirus exposure and HLA in healthy donors. Clones were sequenced by immunoSEQ multiplex PCR, and TCRdb holds only the in-frame ones, with some missing. This sample has approximately 130,000 clones, with 82% found just once. The sample comprised PBMCs. These receptors originate from a woman in her fifties or sixties in good health and CMV-seropositive. Each CDR3 is given with its conserved first and last residue. The D gene is left open where the match is weak.

d_gene: -
v_gene: TRBV6-5
j_gene: TRBJ2-3
CDR3nt: TGTGCCAGCAGCTTGGGGCCCTGGGGAGATACGCAGTATTTT
CDR3aa: CASSLGPWGDTQYF

d_gene: -
v_gene: TRBV5-1
j_gene: TRBJ2-5
CDR3nt: TGCGCCAGCAGCTTGGACGGACACTCAGAGTACCAAGAGACCCAGTACTTC
CDR3aa: CASSLDGHSEYQETQYF

d_gene: -
v_gene: TRBV2
j_gene: TRBJ2-7
CDR3nt: TGTGCCAGCAGTGGATTACAGGGAATTTTAAGCGAGCAGTACTTC
CDR3aa: CASSGLQGILSEQYF

d_gene: TRBD1
v_gene: TRBV9
j_gene: TRBJ2-7
CDR3nt: TGTGCCAGCAGCGCCGGACAGGGGTACTACGAGCAGTACTTC
CDR3aa: CASSAGQGYYEQYF

d_gene: TRBD1
v_gene: TRBV30
j_gene: TRBJ2-1
CDR3nt: TGTGCCTGGAGTGTACAGGGGCATGAGCAGTTCTTC
CDR3aa: CAWSVQGHEQFF

d_gene: TRBD2
v_gene: TRBV6-1
j_gene: TRBJ2-1
CDR3nt: TGTGCCAGCAGTGAATCCCGAGGACTAGCCGCATACAATGAGCAGTTCTTC
CDR3aa: CASSESRGLAAYNEQFF

d_gene: -
v_gene: TRBV28
j_gene: TRBJ1-1
CDR3nt: TGTGCCAGCAGTTTATGGAGTACTTCTGAAGCTTTCTTT
CDR3aa: CASSLWSTSEAFF

d_gene: -
v_gene: TRBV15
j_gene: TRBJ1-5
CDR3nt: TGTGCCACCAGCGCCTTGGGGACATCGGGATCACAGCCCCAGCATTTT
CDR3aa: CATSALGTSGSQPQHF

d_gene: -
v_gene: TRBV28
j_gene: TRBJ2-6
CDR3nt: TGTGCCAGCAGTTTATCCCACTCTGGGGCCAACGTCCTGACTTTC
CDR3aa: CASSLSHSGANVLTF

d_gene: -
v_gene: TRBV5-6
j_gene: TRBJ1-1
CDR3nt: TGTGCCAGCAGCTTGTCCAGGAACACTGAAGCTTTCTTT
CDR3aa: CASSLSRNTEAFF